This passage covers 20 T cell receptor beta chains from one sample sequenced in a study of blood T cell repertoires in COVID-19. Sequenced by immunoSEQ multiplex PCR; TCRdb stores in-frame clones only, minus some. The sample contains approximately 250,000 clones, more than 75% of which appear only once. Sequenced input: peripheral blood. Receptor source: an elderly woman with COVID-19, enrolled during active disease.

This chain joins TRBV6-6 and TRBJ2-1, with 9 nucleotides matching TRBD1. CDR3 size: 14 residues. Looked up from germline, CDR1 is MNHNY and CDR2 is SVGAGI (reference sequence). Trimming removed 8 bases from V and 5 bases from J; junction bases left unmatched: 7. The CDR3 DNA reads TGTGCCAGCGGAACGGGACAGGGCAACAATGAGCAGTTCTTC. Protein product: CASGTGQGNNEQFF.

This clone was counted between two and nine times. The chain recombines TRBV10-3 with TRBJ2-1; TRBD2 agrees at 12 bases. V lost 4 bases to trimming and J lost 14 bases; unmatched junction nucleotides: 6. The CDR3 totals 13 residues. CDR1 and CDR2 (germline): ENHRY, SYGVKD. The DNA for the CDR3 is TGTGCCATCAGTGCGCGGACTAGCGGGGATGAGTTCTTC. Its protein is CAISARTSGDEFF.

The chain couples TRBV6-4 to TRBJ1-6, with TRBD1 matching 9 bases. This CDR3 is 16 amino acids long. The germline V gene has CDR1 MRHNA and CDR2 SNTAGT. With 6 bases clipped from V and 8 bases from J, the junction kept 11 bases outside the gene matches. CDR3 in DNA: TGTGCCAGCAGGGATCCTCCGGGACAGGGTGATTCACCCCTCCACTTT. Protein sequence: CASRDPPGQGDSPLHF.

The rearrangement uses TRBV19 and TRBJ2-6; TRBD1 matches at 10 bases. CDR1 and CDR2 from the germline V gene are LNHDA and SQIVND (reference sequence). CDR3 size: 18 residues. After removal of 3 bases from V and 0 bases from J, the junction contained 5 bases not matched to a gene. The CDR3 coding sequence is TGTGCCAGTAGTATGACCGGGACAGGGGTCTCTGGGGCCAACGTCCTGACTTTC. Translating gives CASSMTGTGVSGANVLTF.

The chain combines TRBV5-1 with TRBJ2-1; maybe TRBD1 (5 bases). Germline CDR1 reads SGHRS; CDR2 reads YFSETQ. The germline V and J ends were trimmed by 4 bases and 8 bases, with 13 bases remaining between them. This CDR3 spans 13 amino acids. CDR3 region: CASSKRGLDEQFF. CDR3 sequence (DNA): TGCGCCAGCAGCAAAAGGGGCCTAGATGAGCAGTTCTTC.

This clone was seen more than once but under ten times. The rearrangement uses TRBV5-1 and TRBJ1-2, with D perhaps matching TRBD1 (5 bases). CDR1 is SGHRS, CDR2 YFSETQ, per germline. This CDR3 has 13 residues. V was trimmed by 3 bases and J by 4 bases, leaving 10 bases between them. DNA of the CDR3: TGCGCCAGCAGCTCCAGGGATATCTATGGCTACACCTTC. It is translated as CASSSRDIYGYTF.

The chain joins TRBV7-9 to TRBJ1-1; TRBD1 might be the D (6 bases). The CDR3 has 14 amino acids. Germline lookup yields CDR1 SEHNR and CDR2 FQNEAQ (reference sequence). V was trimmed by 4 bases and J by 6 bases, leaving 15 bases between them. The CDR3 nucleotides read TGTGCCAGCAGCTCCAGAACAGGGTTGGCTGAAGCTTTCTTT. Translated, it gives CASSSRTGLAEAFF.

The chain couples TRBV27 to TRBJ1-1; maybe TRBD1 (5 bases). Germline-derived CDR1 and CDR2 are MNHEY and SMNVEV (reference sequence). Deletions cut 2 bases from V and 2 bases from J, with 12 bases between. The CDR3 loop spans 15 amino acids. The CDR3 protein is CASSLAARVNTEAFF. CDR3 bases: TGTGCCAGCAGTTTAGCCGCCAGGGTAAACACTGAAGCTTTCTTT.

This sequence joins TRBV12-3 or TRBV12-4 and TRBJ1-4, with a tentative D call TRBD1 (6 bases). The CDR3 loop spans 13 amino acids. V was pared by 6 bases and J by 7 bases, with 12 bases between. The CDR3 is CASSPGAGEKLFF. In DNA, the CDR3 is TGTGCCAGCAGCCCAGGGGCCGGTGAAAAACTGTTTTTT.

The chain recombines TRBV28 with TRBJ2-7, with TRBD1 identical over 9 bases. This CDR3 is 12 amino acids long. Germline V gene lookup returns CDR1 MDHEN and CDR2 SYDVKM. The CDR3 region has the DNA TGTGCCAGCAGGACGACAGGGGGTAGGGACCACGTC. This sequence encodes CASRTTGGRDHV.

The rearrangement joins TRBV20-1 to TRBJ1-5; D call uncertain. The CDR3 runs 15 residues. Germline V gene data show CDR1 as DFQATT and CDR2 as SNEGSKA (reference sequence). V lost 3 bases, J lost 2 bases, and 14 bases lay in between. The CDR3 DNA reads TGCAGTGCTAGTCCAGCGGTTTGGGGCAATCAGCCCCAGCATTTT. This encodes CSASPAVWGNQPQHF.

The chain is built from TRBV7-2 and TRBJ1-3; a possible D gene is TRBD1 (6 bases). The CDR3 has 15 residues. Germline assignment: CDR1 SGHTA and CDR2 FQGNSA. V was shortened by 3 bases and J by 2 bases, with 11 bases between the two germline ends. The CDR3 DNA is TGTGCCAGCAGCTTCTCGACAGGAACTGGAAACACCATATATTTT. Translating it yields CASSFSTGTGNTIYF.

The chain carries TRBV18 and TRBJ1-1; D gene unclear. V shed 2 bases and J shed 0 bases, with 10 bases lying between them. Germline CDR1 KGHSH, CDR2 LQKENI. CDR3 length: 15 amino acids. The CDR3 here is CASSPVGQLNTEAFF. Written as DNA, the CDR3 is TGTGCCAGCTCACCAGTGGGCCAGCTGAACACTGAAGCTTTCTTT.

This chain joins TRBV6-5 and TRBJ1-1; D possibly corresponds to TRBD1 (5 bases). The CDR3 has 14 amino acids. The germline V gene encodes CDR1 MNHEY and CDR2 SVGAGI. Deletions cut 8 bases from V and 2 bases from J, with 15 bases between. The CDR3 region is CASRSGETNTEAFF. For the CDR3, the DNA is TGTGCCAGCCGGTCGGGGGAAACCAACACTGAAGCTTTCTTT.

CDR3 sequence (DNA): TGTGCCTGGAGCCTAGGGACAGGGGGCGCAGGTGCCGGCTACGAGCAGTACTTC. This sequence encodes CAWSLGTGGAGAGYEQYF. V gene TRBV30 combines with J gene TRBJ2-7; TRBD1 agrees at 12 bases. The CDR3 is 18 amino acids. Germline trimming cut 3 bases from V and 3 bases from J; bases unmatched to any gene: 15. CDR1 and CDR2 (germline): GTSNPN, SVGIG (reference sequence).

With regard to this clone: This specimen includes other DNA sequences encoding the same CDR3. The chain uses TRBV2 and TRBJ2-7; tentatively, D is TRBD1 (7 bases). Germline V lookup: CDR1 SNHLY, CDR2 FYNNEI. V was cut by 8 bases and J by 4 bases, with 9 bases left in between. The CDR3 is made up of 11 amino acids. The CDR3 protein is CASQGGYEQYF. CDR3 DNA: TGTGCCAGCCAGGGGGGATACGAGCAGTACTTC.

This chain uses TRBV18 with TRBJ1-1; possible D gene TRBD1, 5 bases. The CDR3 sequence is 14 residues long. Germline CDR1 and CDR2: KGHSH and LQKENI. Trimming stripped 2 bases from V and 5 bases from J, with 12 bases between. As DNA, the CDR3 is TGTGCCAGCTCACCAATGCGTGGGGCGACTGAAGCTTTCTTT. The encoded protein is CASSPMRGATEAFF.

The chain combines TRBV5-4 with TRBJ1-1, with D perhaps matching TRBD1 (6 bases). V dropped 2 bases and J dropped 4 bases, with 9 bases sitting between them. Germline assignment: CDR1 SGHNT and CDR2 YYREEE (reference sequence). The CDR3 extends over 13 amino acids. In DNA form, the CDR3 reads TGTGCCAGCAGCTTTACAGGGAGCACTGAAGCTTTCTTT. Translated: CASSFTGSTEAFF. Complete variable domain (other parts from reference TRBV5-4 and TRBJ1-1): ETGVTQSPTHLIKTRGQQVTLRCSSQSGHNTVSWYQQALGQGPQFIFQYYREEENGRGNFPPRFSGLQFPNYSSELNVNALELDDSALYLCASSFTGSTEAFFGQGTRLTVV.

The chain combines TRBV5-8 with TRBJ1-4; tentative D call: TRBD1 (5 bases). CDR1 is SGHTS, CDR2 YDEGEE, per germline. V was shortened by 2 bases and J by 0 bases, with 8 bases between the two germline ends. This CDR3 is built from 15 residues. The CDR3 protein is CASSLRQPTNEKLFF. The CDR3 coding sequence is TGTGCCAGCAGCTTAAGACAGCCAACTAATGAAAAACTGTTTTTT.

The gene calls are TRBV18 and TRBJ2-7; 8 bases are a match to TRBD2. Germline V CDR1 and CDR2: KGHSH, LQKENI. The CDR3 extends over 14 amino acids. V trimming: 3 bases; J trimming: 6 bases; junction bases outside the gene matches: 7. The CDR3 DNA is TGTGCCAGCTCACCCCCGGGGGGGGCGGGCGAGCAGTACTTC. Translated, it gives CASSPPGGAGEQYF. Supplemented by reference TRBV18 and TRBJ2-7, the full variable domain reads NAGVMQNPRHLVRRRGQEARLRCSPMKGHSHVYWYRQLPEEGLKFMVYLQKENIIDESGMPKERFSAEFPKEGPSILRIQQVVRGDSAAYFCASSPPGGAGEQYFGPGTRLTVT.